This TCR beta chain derives from a study of T cells in localized non-small cell lung cancer. The sample holds a few counts of this clone. The V and J ends lost 5 bases and 3 bases respectively, with 17 bases between them. Germline CDR1 reads SGHNT; CDR2 reads YENEEA. The CDR3 is made up of 15 amino acids. The protocol was immunoSEQ multiplex PCR, while the TCRdb copy is restricted to in-frame clones and leaves out a portion. The sample records about 9,800 clones, about 43% being singletons. The chain recombines TRBV11-3 with TRBJ2-7, with D unresolved. The sequence came from a woman aged 35 to 69 with stage I lung adenocarcinoma. The sample was lymph node tissue, taken before any cancer treatment. CDR3 protein: CASSLSYTTDYEQYF. CDR3 DNA: TGTGCCAGCAGCCTATCTTACACTACCGACTACGAGCAGTACTTC. Variable domain in full (rest from reference TRBV11-3 and TRBJ2-7): EAGVVQSPRYKIIEKKQPVAFWCNPISGHNTLYWYLQNLGQGPELLIRYENEEAVDDSQLPKDRFSAERLKGVDSTLKIQPAELGDSAVYLCASSLSYTTDYEQYFGPGTRLTVT.